This T cell receptor (beta chain) was recorded in a study of PD-1 blockade in classical Hodgkin lymphoma. V was shortened by 3 bases and J by 0 bases, with 12 bases between the two germline ends. The CDR3 is 16 amino acids. Germline loops: CDR1 LNHNV, CDR2 YYDKDF (reference sequence). As for time point: cycle 4 day 1 (C4D1), after 5 to 7 weeks of nivolumab. Brentuximab vedotin exposure varied, and every patient relapsed after autologous stem cell transplantation. The protocol was immunoSEQ multiplex PCR, while the TCRdb copy is restricted to in-frame clones and leaves out a portion. Of approximately 41,000 clones in the sample, 60% to 70% were seen once.

Sequences were derived from peripheral blood mononuclear cells (PBMCs), sampled before the fourth cycle of nivolumab. This chain joins TRBV15 and TRBJ2-4, with D possibly being TRBD1 or TRBD2 (5 bases each). The sequence was obtained from a human donor with classical Hodgkin lymphoma. The CDR3: CATSSARGLAKNIQYF. The CDR3 region has the DNA TGTGCCACCAGCAGTGCGAGGGGCCTAGCCAAAAACATTCAGTACTTC.